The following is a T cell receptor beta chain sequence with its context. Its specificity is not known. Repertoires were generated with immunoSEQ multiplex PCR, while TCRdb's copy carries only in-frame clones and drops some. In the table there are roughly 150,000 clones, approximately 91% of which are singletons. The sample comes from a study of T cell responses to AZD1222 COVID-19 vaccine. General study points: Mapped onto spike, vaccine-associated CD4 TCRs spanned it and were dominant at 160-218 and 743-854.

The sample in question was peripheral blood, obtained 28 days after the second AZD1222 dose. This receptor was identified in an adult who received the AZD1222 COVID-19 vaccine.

Here the CDR3 DNA reads TGCGCCAGCAGCTTGGGTGGCAGCCTGGGGCAGGAGACCCAGTACTTC. Residues: CASSLGGSLGQETQYF. The chain joins TRBV5-1 to TRBJ2-5, with D perhaps TRBD1 (5 bases). Germline V gene lookup returns CDR1 SGHRS and CDR2 YFSETQ. Trimming stripped 0 bases from V and 5 bases from J, with 17 bases between. CDR3 length: 16 amino acids.